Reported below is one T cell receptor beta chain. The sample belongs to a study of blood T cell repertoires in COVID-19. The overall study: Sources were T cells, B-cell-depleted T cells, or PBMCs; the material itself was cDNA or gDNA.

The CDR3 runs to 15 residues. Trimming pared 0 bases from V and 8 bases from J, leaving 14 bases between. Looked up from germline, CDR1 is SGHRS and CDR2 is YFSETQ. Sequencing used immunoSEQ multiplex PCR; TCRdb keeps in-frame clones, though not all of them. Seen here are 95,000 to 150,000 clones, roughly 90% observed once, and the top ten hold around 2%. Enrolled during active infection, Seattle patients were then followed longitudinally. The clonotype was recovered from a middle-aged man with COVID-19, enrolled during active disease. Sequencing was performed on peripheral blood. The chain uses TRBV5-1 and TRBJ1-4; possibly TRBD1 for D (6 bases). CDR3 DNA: TGCGCCAGCAGCTTGGCTTCACAGGGTGGCGAAAAACTGTTTTTT. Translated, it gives CASSLASQGGEKLFF.